This note documents a single T cell receptor beta chain sequence. The data belong to a study of T cell changes during pregnancy in multiple sclerosis. The germline V gene has CDR1 SGHRS and CDR2 YFSETQ. The CDR3 contains 15 residues. With 6 bases clipped from V and 1 base from J, the junction kept 9 bases outside the gene matches. Using immunoSEQ multiplex PCR, the repertoire was profiled, and TCRdb retains in-frame clones only, with some absent. The sample has fewer than 80,000 clones; roughly 90% are singletons. The chain has TRBV5-1 and TRBJ2-7; 8 bases are shared with TRBD1. This receptor was identified in a female donor in good health, enrolled as a control in a pregnancy study. The sample in question was CD4+ T cells from peripheral blood mononuclear cells, obtained in the third trimester of pregnancy. CDR3 DNA sequence: TGCGCCAGCAACCCGGGACAGGCCTTTTCCTACGAGCAGTACTTC. It yields the protein CASNPGQAFSYEQYF. Combining the CDR3 with reference TRBV5-1 and TRBJ2-7 gives the whole variable domain KAGVTQTPRYLIKTRGQQVTLSCSPISGHRSVSWYQQTPGQGLQFLFEYFSETQRNKGNFPGRFSGRQFSNSRSEMNVSTLELGDSALYLCASNPGQAFSYEQYFGPGTRLTVT.